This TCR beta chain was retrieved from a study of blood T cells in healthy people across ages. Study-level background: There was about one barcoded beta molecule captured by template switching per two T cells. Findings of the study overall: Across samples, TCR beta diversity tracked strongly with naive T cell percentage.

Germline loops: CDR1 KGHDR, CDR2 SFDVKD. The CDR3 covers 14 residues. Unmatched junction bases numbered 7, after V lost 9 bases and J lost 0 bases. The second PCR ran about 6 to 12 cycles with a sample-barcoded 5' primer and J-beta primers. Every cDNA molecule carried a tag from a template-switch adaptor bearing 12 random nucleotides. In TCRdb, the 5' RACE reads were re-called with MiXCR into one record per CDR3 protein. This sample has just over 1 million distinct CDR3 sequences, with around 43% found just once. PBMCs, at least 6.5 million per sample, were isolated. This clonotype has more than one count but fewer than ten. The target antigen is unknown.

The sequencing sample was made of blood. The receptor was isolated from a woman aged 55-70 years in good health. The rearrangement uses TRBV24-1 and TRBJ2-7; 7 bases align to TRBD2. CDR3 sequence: CATGRGGISYEQYF. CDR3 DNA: TGTGCCACCGGCCGGGGAGGGATCTCCTACGAGCAGTACTTC.